This TCR beta chain originates from a study of blood T cell repertoires in COVID-19 (dated by TCRdb to 2020 to 2022). Context from the whole study: Samples covering the acute and convalescent phases of COVID-19 were provided by collaborators in the United States, Italy and Spain. The prospective study material was composed of cDNA or gDNA derived from T cells, B-cell-depleted T cells, or PBMCs. Nearly every sample came with metadata listing a de-identified subject ID, COVID-19 status, age in years and sex. The samples were drawn from the first 160 participants of the ongoing ImmuneRACE study and from over 950 subjects provided by 6 global collaborators. The repertoires were released in a freely available public database meant as a resource for research on the immune response to SARS-CoV-2. Deeply sampled blood TCRbeta repertoires from subjects exposed to, actively infected with, or recovered from COVID-19 were included in the dataset. Where available, HLA class I and class II types were obtained from metadata supplied by the sample provider rather than from assay-based typing.

Collaborating institutions collected whole blood in K2EDTA tubes following their own protocols. Collaborator samples were shipped for TCRbeta analysis as frozen whole blood, isolated PBMCs, or DNA extracted from either sample type. TCRbeta CDR3 regions were amplified from genomic DNA using the immunoSEQ Assay, a bias-controlled multiplex PCR. In the original analysis: The number of nucleated cells in each sample was estimated by amplification of reference gene primers within the assay. Sequence reads were collapsed and filtered to measure the absolute abundance of every unique TCRbeta CDR3 rearrangement. For each sample, productive Simpson clonality was calculated as the square root of Simpson's diversity index across productive rearrangements. Here the immuneACCESS table is served through TCRdb, limited to in-frame sequences with V and J called. Missing clones are a known gap in these copies; in checked studies unresolved V genes cover under half, and the rest lacks a known reason. The V and J calls and the clone size are those of that table, but D and trimming were determined from the DNA. This sample holds about 99,000 clones; around 74% were observed only once. Clones ranked in the top ten supply 18% of the sample.

General conclusions and limits of the study: The quantity of clinical and demographic metadata differed by source and by participant and was supplied without curation.

In the case of this clone: Its specific antigen is unknown. Base quality data are lacking; no much larger clone is found one base away.

The CDR3 spans 20 residues, from the cysteine through the phenylalanine. Of all the DNA, just the CDR3 is kept, 60 bases in frame from base 1. V is trimmed back by 1 base and J by 7 bases, and the junction contains 20 bases that no gene match accounts for. CDR1 and CDR2 are drawn from the germline V gene: MGHRA, YSYEKL. The specimen sequenced was peripheral blood. The sequence was obtained from a woman of 80 years or more with active or convalescent COVID-19. The chain links TRBV4-1 with TRBJ2-1; 9 nucleotides in the junction match TRBD2. The DNA sequence is TGCGCCAGCAGCCAAGTAGGACCGGCCCTTAGCGGGAGTGGCTTTAATGAGCAGTTCTTC. Its protein reads: CASSQVGPALSGSGFNEQFF.